This entry lists 3 T cell receptor beta chains sequenced from one sample in a study of T-cell reconstitution after alpha-beta-depleted transplantation in children. Unique molecular identifiers were built into the TCRbeta library. TCRdb processed the PCR reads anew with MiXCR; each CDR3 protein has one entry. The profile shows a few hundred thousand distinct CDR3 sequences, 10% to 15% of them singletons. The sequencing used PBMCs, mostly from graft donor cells, collected 360 days after TCRalphabeta/CD19-depleted stem cell transplant. The source of these receptors is a male patient younger than 18 who had a stem cell transplant for acute myeloid leukemia, so the T cells may come from the graft donor.

This clonotype occurred many times. This chain uses TRBV10-3 with TRBJ2-7, with D unresolved. Germline CDR1 reads ENHRY; CDR2 reads SYGVKD. CDR3 size: 11 residues. V gave up 3 bases and J gave up 7 bases, with 7 bases separating them. The CDR3: CAISDLGEQYF. CDR3 coding DNA: TGTGCCATCAGTGACCTCGGGGAGCAGTACTTC.

V gene TRBV7-6 combines with J gene TRBJ2-1, with D maybe TRBD2 (5 bases). V lost 3 bases, J lost 1 base, and 13 bases lay in between. Germline V CDR1 and CDR2: SGHVS, FNYEAQ. CDR3 length: 16 residues. Here the CDR3 DNA reads TGTGCCAGCAGCTTGTACAGCGGCCTATCCTACAATGAGCAGTTCTTC. Translating it yields CASSLYSGLSYNEQFF.

This clonotype was seen many times. The genes are TRBV29-1 and TRBJ2-3; D is possibly TRBD1 (5 bases). The CDR3 runs to 13 residues. V lost 4 bases and J lost 3, with 11 bases in between. Per germline, CDR1 SQVTM and CDR2 ANQGSEA. CDR3 DNA: TGCAGCGTTGTGGGCAGGGTTACAGATACGCAGTATTTT. Translation gives CSVVGRVTDTQYF.